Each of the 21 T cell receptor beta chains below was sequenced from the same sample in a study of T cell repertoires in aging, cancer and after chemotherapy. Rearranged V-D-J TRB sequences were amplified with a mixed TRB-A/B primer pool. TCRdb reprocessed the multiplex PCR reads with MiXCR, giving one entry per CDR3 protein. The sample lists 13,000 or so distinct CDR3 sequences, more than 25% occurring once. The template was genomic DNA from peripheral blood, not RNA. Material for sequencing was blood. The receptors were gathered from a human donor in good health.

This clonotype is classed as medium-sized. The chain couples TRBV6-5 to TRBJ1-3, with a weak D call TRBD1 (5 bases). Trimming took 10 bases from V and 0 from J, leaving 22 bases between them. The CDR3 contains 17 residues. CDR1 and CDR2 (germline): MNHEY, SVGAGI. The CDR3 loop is CATSATRQPYSGNTIYF. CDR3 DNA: TGTGCCACCTCCGCCACTCGACAGCCTTACTCTGGAAACACCATATATTTT.

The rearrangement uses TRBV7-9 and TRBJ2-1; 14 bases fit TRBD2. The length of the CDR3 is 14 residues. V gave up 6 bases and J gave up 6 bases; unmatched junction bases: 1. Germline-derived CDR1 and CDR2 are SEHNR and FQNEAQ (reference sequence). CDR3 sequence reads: CASRTSGGANEQFF. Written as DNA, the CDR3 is TGTGCCAGCAGGACTAGCGGGGGGGCCAATGAGCAGTTCTTC.

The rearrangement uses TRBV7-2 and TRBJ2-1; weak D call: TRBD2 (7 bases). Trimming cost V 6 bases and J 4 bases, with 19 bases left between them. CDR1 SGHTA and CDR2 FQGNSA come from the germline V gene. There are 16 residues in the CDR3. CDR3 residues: CASSLLGGGPYNEQFF. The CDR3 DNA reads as TGTGCCAGCAGTTTATTGGGCGGGGGCCCTTACAATGAGCAGTTCTTC.

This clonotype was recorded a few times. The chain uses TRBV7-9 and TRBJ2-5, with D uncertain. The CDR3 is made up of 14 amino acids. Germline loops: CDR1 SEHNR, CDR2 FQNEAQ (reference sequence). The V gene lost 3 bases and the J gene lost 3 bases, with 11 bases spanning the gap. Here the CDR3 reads CASSLEPSKETQYF. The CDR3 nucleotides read TGTGCCAGCAGCTTGGAGCCTTCAAAAGAGACCCAGTACTTC.

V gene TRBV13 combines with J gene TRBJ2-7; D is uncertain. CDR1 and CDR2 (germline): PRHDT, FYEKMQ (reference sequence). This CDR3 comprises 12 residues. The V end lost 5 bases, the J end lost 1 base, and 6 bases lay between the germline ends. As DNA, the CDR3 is TGTGCCAGCAGCGCGACATCCTACGAGCAGTACGTC. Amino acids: CASSATSYEQYV.

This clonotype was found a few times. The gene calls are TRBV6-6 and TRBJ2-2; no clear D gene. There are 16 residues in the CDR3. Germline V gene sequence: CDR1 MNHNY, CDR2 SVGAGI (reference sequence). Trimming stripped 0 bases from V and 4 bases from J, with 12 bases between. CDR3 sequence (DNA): TGTGCCAGCAGTTACTCCTCATTACCCCCCACCGGGGAGCTGTTTTTT. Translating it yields CASSYSSLPPTGELFF.

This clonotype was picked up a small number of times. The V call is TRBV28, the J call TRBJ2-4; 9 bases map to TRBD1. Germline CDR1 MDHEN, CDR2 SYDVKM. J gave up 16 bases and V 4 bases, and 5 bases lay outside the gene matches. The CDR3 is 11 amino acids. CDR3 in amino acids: CASSSRDRVYF. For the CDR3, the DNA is TGTGCCAGCAGTTCTAGGGACAGGGTTTACTTC.

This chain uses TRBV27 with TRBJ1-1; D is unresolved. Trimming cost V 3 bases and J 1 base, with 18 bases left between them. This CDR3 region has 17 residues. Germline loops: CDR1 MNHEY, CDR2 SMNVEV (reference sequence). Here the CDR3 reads CASSFIGRGVGNTEAFF. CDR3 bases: TGTGCCAGCAGTTTTATCGGGCGTGGGGTGGGGAACACTGAAGCTTTCTTT.

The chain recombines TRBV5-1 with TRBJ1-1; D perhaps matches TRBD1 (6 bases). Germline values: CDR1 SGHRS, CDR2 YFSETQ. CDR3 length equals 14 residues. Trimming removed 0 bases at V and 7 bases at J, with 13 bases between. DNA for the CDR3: TGCGCCAGCAGCTTGGGGCAGGGGAACGTTGAAGCTTTCTTT. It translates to CASSLGQGNVEAFF.

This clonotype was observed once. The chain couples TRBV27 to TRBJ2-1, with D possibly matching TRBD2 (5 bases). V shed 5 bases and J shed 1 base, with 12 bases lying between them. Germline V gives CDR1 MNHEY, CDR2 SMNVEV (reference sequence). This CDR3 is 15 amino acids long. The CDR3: CASSAPSRSYNEQFF. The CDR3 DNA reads TGTGCCAGCAGTGCTCCTAGCAGGTCCTACAATGAGCAGTTCTTC.

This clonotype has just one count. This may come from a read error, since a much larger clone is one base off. CDR3 sequence: CATLTGDNEQYV. The CDR3 nucleotides are TGTGCCACTTTAACCGGGGACAACGAGCAGTACGTC. This chain joins TRBV6-5 and TRBJ2-7, with TRBD1 as a possible D gene (6 bases). The V end was cut by 10 bases, the J end by 5 bases, with 15 bases between. CDR3 size: 12 residues. Germline V CDR1 and CDR2: MNHEY, SVGAGI.

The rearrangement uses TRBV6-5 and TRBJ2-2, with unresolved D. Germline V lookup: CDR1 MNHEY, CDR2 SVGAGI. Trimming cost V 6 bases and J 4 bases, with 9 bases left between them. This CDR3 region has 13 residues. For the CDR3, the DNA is TGTGCCAGCAGAACACGCAGCACCGGGGAGCTGTTTTTT. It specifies CASRTRSTGELFF.

The CDR3 DNA reads as TGTGCCAGCAGTCCGGACAGATTCTCTGGAAACACCATATATTTT. It translates to CASSPDRFSGNTIYF. The V gene is TRBV12-3 or TRBV12-4, the J gene TRBJ1-3; TRBD1 is a possible D gene (6 bases). V lost 5 bases and J 0 bases, leaving 11 bases between the germline ends. This CDR3 has 15 residues.

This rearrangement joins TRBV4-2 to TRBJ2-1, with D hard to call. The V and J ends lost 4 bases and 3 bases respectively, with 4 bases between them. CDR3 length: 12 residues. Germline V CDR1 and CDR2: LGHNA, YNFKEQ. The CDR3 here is CASSRDYNEQFF. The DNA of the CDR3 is TGTGCCAGCAGCCGGGACTACAATGAGCAGTTCTTC.

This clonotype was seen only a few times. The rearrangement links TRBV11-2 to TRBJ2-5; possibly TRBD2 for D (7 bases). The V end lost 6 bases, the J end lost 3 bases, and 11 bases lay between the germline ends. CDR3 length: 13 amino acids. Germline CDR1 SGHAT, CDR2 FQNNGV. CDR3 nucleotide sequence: TGTGCCAGCAGACGAGGGGGGGAAGAGACCCAGTACTTC. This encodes CASRRGGEETQYF.

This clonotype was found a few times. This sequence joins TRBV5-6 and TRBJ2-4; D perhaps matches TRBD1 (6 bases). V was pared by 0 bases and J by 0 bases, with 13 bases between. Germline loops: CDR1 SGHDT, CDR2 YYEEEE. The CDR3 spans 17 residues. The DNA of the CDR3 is TGTGCCAGCAGCTTGGGATGGGGGCCTTTAGCCAAAAACATTCAGTACTTC. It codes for CASSLGWGPLAKNIQYF.

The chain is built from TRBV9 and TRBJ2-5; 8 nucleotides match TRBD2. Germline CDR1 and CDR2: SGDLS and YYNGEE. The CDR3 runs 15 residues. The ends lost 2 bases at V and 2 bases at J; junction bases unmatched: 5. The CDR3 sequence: CASSVDRGGQETQYF. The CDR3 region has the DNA TGTGCCAGCAGCGTTGACCGGGGGGGTCAAGAGACCCAGTACTTC.

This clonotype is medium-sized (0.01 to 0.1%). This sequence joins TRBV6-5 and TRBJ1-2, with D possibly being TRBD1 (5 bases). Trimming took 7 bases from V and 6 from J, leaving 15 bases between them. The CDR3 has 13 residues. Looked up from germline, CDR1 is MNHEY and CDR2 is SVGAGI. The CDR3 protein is CASKTDSLHGYTF. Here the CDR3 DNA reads TGTGCCAGCAAAACTGACAGTTTGCATGGCTACACCTTC.

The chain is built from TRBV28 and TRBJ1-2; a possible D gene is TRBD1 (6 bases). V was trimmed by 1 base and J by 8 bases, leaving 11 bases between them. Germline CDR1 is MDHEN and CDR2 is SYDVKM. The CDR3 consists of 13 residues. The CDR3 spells CASSLSQGPGYTF. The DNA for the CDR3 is TGTGCCAGCAGTTTATCACAGGGCCCCGGCTACACCTTC.

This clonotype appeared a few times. The CDR3 is CASSLDRAGNTIYF. The DNA of the CDR3 is TGCGCCAGCAGCTTGGACAGGGCTGGAAACACCATATATTTT. The rearrangement uses TRBV5-1 and TRBJ1-3; possible D gene TRBD1, 6 bases. CDR3 size: 14 residues. Trimming took 0 bases from V and 2 from J, leaving 6 bases between them. In germline, CDR1 is SGHRS, CDR2 YFSETQ.

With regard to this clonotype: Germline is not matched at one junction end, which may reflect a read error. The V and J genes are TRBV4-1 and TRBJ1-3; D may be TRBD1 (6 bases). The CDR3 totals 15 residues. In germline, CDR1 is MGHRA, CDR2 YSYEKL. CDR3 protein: CASIQDRGRGNTIYF. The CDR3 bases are TGCGCCAGCATCCAAGATCGGGGGCGCGGAAACACCATATATTTT.